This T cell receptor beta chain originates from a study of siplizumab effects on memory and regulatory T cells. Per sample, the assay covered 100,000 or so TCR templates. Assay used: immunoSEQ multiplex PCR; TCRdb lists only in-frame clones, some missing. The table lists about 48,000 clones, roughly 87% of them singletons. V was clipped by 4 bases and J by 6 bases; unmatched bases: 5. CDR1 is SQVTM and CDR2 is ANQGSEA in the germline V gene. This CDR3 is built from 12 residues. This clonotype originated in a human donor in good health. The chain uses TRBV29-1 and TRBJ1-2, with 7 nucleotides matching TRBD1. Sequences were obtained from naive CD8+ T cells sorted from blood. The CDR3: CSVGQGGNGYTF. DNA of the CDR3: TGCAGCGTTGGACAGGGCGGTAATGGCTACACCTTC.